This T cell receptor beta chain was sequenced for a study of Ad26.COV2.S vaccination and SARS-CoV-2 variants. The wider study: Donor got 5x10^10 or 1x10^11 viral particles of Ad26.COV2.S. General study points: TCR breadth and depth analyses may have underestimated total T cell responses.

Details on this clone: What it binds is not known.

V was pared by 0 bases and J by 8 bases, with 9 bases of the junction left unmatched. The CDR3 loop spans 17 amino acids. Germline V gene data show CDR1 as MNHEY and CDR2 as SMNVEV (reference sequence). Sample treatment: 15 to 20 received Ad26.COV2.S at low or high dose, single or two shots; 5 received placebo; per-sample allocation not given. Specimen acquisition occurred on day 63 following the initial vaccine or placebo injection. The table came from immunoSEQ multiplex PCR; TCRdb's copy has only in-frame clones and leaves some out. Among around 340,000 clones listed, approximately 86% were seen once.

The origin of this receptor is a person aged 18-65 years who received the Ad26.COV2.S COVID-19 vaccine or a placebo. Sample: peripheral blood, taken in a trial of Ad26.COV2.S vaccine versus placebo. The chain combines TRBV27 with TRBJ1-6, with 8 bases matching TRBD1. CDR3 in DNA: TGTGCCAGCAGTTTATCGCGGGGGACAGGTATTGATTCACCCCTCCACTTT. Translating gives CASSLSRGTGIDSPLHF.